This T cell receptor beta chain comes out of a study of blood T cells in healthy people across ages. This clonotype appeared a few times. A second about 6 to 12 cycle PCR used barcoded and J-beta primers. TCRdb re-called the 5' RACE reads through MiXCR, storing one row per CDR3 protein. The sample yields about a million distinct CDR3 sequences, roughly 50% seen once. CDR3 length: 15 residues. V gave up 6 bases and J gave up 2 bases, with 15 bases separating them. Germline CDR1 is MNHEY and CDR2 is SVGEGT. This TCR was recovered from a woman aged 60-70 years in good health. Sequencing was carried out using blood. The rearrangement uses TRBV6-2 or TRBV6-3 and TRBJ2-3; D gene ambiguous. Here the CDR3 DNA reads TGTGCCAGCAGCCGACAAGCGATGCCCACAGATACGCAGTATTTT. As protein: CASSRQAMPTDTQYF.